The rows below give T cell receptor beta chains drawn from one sample of a study of blood T cell repertoires in COVID-19. Generated by immunoSEQ multiplex PCR, the TCRdb table keeps only in-frame clones and is missing some. The table shows around 50,000 clones, with 88% occurring only once. Sequencing was carried out using peripheral blood. These receptors all stem from a human donor in a cohort sampled during active COVID-19. CDR3s include the opening cysteine and the closing phenylalanine or tryptophan. Each record gives: V gene, clone size, CDR3 protein. Size is stated for part of the rows, as once, few or many counts, or as a class when the clone is expanded.

>TRBV6-2/TRBV6-3|many
CASSYAARGNYEQYF
>TRBV15|-
CATSRGAGQGTYEQYF
>TRBV7-2|-
CASSQPDREVHGYTF
>TRBV21-1|-
CASSKVGGRNSPLHF
>TRBV6-7|-
CASSYSQWDSYSPLHF
>TRBV27|-
CASSSREGYGYTF
>TRBV5-1|-
CASSSPPSSGRNYYNEQFF
>TRBV4-3|-
CASSQDPRGGPKDTQYF
>TRBV6-5|-
CASSPLQGAAFF
>TRBV27|-
CASSPRQGTHGYTF
>TRBV5-4|few
CASSSSRNANTGELFF
>TRBV5-6|-
CASSLASGSNTIYF
>TRBV5-1|-
CASSPTGSTNEKLFF
>TRBV7-9|-
CASSIRQGGGNTIYF
>TRBV24-1|-
CATSDSSGGARNEQFF
>TRBV5-5|-
CASSSQGQGYYEQYF
>TRBV18|-
CASSLGQGPETQYF
>TRBV29-1|-
CSVTRTGSSYEQYF
>TRBV7-2|once
CASSFQGGMETQYF
>TRBV7-7|-
CASSSGGGVTGELFF